This T cell receptor beta chain was documented in a study of CD8+CD57+ T cells in acquired aplastic anemia. Overall study results and limits: Patients and controls shared some 29 CD8+ CDR3 sequences, which appeared highly expressed in patients and within their immunodominant clones.

CDR1 is SEHNR and CDR2 is FQNEAQ in the germline V gene (reference sequence). V was clipped by 1 base and J by 13 bases, with 14 bases between them. The CDR3 has 14 amino acids. Profiles of TCR beta VDJ and CDR3 were generated from a genomic DNA template. TCRdb used MiXCR to reprocess the reads, holding one entry per CDR3 protein. The data hold about 130,000 distinct CDR3 sequences, with around 48% observed a single time. For this clonotype: Its antigen is not identified.

This TCR was sampled from a human donor in good health, serving as a control. What was sequenced was sorted CD4+, CD8+, or CD8+CD57+ T cells (not recorded which) from PBMCs. This chain uses TRBV7-9 with TRBJ1-6; D perhaps matches TRBD1 (5 bases). This CDR3 reads CASSLVEGRSPLHF. The CDR3 region has the DNA TGTGCCAGCAGCTTAGTTGAGGGACGGTCGCCCCTCCACTTT.